This T cell receptor (beta chain) emerged from a study of prognosis after radiotherapy for stage I lung cancer. Study background: With roughly 13 men and several women, the cohort's median age was roughly 74 years, range roughly 50–84.

Germline-derived CDR1 and CDR2 are LGHNA and YNFKEQ. Losses at the gene ends were 0 bases for V and 3 bases for J; bases not matched to a gene: 4. This CDR3 has 16 amino acids. This clonotype appeared many times. Template was genomic DNA; TCR beta CDR3 amplified in two multiplex PCR rounds. For every TRBV and TRBJ gene, a specific primer was used in first-round PCR. TCRdb analysed the multiplex PCR reads with MiXCR anew, one entry per CDR3 protein. The table shows about 59,000 distinct CDR3 sequences, with roughly 29% occurring only once. The sequenced sample was PBMCs, obtained before or after stereotactic body radiation therapy (not recorded which). The source is a donor aged 50 or older with non-small cell lung cancer. This chain connects TRBV4-2 to TRBJ1-2, with TRBD1 matching over 10 bases. CDR3 amino acids: CASSQDPGQGHYGYTF. CDR3 sequence (DNA): TGTGCCAGCAGCCAAGACCCGGGACAGGGGCACTATGGCTACACCTTC.